This T cell receptor (beta chain) is from a study of blood T cell repertoires in COVID-19. The CDR3 spans 16 residues. V gave up 4 bases and J gave up 2 bases; unmatched junction bases: 9. Germline CDR1 is MRHNA and CDR2 is SNTAGT. This clone was seen once. Clones were sequenced by immunoSEQ multiplex PCR, and TCRdb holds only the in-frame ones, with some missing. There are about 64,000 clones in the sample; approximately 90% occur only once, and 10% lies in the top ten. Sequencing was performed on PBMCs or T cells enriched from blood (not recorded which). The genes are TRBV6-4 and TRBJ1-1; 8 bases align to TRBD1. This TCR derives from a woman in her forties who had recovered from COVID-19. The CDR3: CASSVHGTGPNTEAFF. In DNA, the CDR3 is TGTGCCAGCAGTGTTCATGGGACAGGTCCTAACACTGAAGCTTTCTTT.